These 13 T cell receptor beta chains came from one sample sequenced in a study of cytomegalovirus exposure and HLA in healthy donors. The PCR employed 60 Vbeta primers together with 13 Jbeta primers. Some clones are missing from TCRdb's copy, which holds only in-frame ones; the method was immunoSEQ multiplex PCR. The table lists about 140,000 clones, 80% of them singletons. Sequencing was done on a sample of PBMCs. All receptors derive from a male donor in good health and CMV-seronegative.

This clone has a handful of counts. This chain connects TRBV19 to TRBJ2-5; D might be TRBD2 (5 bases). Trimming stripped 5 bases from V and 5 bases from J, with 12 bases between. The CDR3 loop spans 13 amino acids. Per the germline V gene, CDR1 is LNHDA and CDR2 is SQIVND (reference sequence). CDR3 DNA sequence: TGTGCCAGTAGTCTAGCAGGTGGGGAGACCCAGTACTTC. Translation: CASSLAGGETQYF.

This clone was counted a single time. V usage is TRBV7-9 and J usage is TRBJ2-7; 8 nucleotides line up with TRBD1. CDR3 length equals 17 residues. CDR1 and CDR2 (germline): SEHNR, FQNEAQ (reference sequence). V shed 5 bases, J shed 1 base, and the junction held 13 bases outside the gene matches. CDR3 nucleotide sequence: TGTGCCAGCAGCCTCCAGGGGGCGATAGGAATTTCCTACGAGCAGTACTTC. This gives the protein CASSLQGAIGISYEQYF.

Remarks on this clone: The junction and the germline gene differ at one end; a read error may be behind it. The sample carries other DNA sequences with the same CDR3. The J gene is TRBJ1-1, the V gene TRBV5-1, with 8 bases that match TRBD1. Looked up from germline, CDR1 is SGHRS and CDR2 is YFSETQ. This CDR3 region has 16 residues. CDR3 coding DNA: TGCGCCAGCAGCCGTCAGGGGGCAGACGTGGACACTGAAGCCTTCTTT. It is translated as CASSRQGADVDTEAFF.

The chain is built from TRBV6-4 and TRBJ2-2, with D tentatively TRBD2 (5 bases). V was trimmed by 6 bases and J by 2 bases, leaving 13 bases between them. CDR1 MRHNA and CDR2 SNTAGT come from the germline V gene. This CDR3 region has 15 residues. CDR3 coding DNA: TGTGCCAGCAGGTCCGGACTCCCTAACACCGGGGAGCTGTTTTTT. It specifies CASRSGLPNTGELFF.

The chain employs TRBV10-2 and TRBJ1-1; 8 nucleotides agree with TRBD1. The CDR3 runs to 14 residues. V was clipped by 8 bases and J by 5 bases; unmatched bases: 10. Germline CDR1 is WSHSY and CDR2 is SAAADI. The CDR3 region has the DNA TGCGCCAGCGCGCGCTCCACAGGGGGGACTGAAGCTTTCTTT. Translation gives CASARSTGGTEAFF.

DNA of the CDR3: TGTGCCAGCAGTAGGGACAGGGGCAACTATGGCTACACCTTC. Translation gives CASSRDRGNYGYTF. The chain uses TRBV6-5 and TRBJ1-2; 10 bases line up with TRBD1. CDR1 and CDR2 (germline): MNHEY, SVGAGI. The CDR3 is 14 residues long. The trim removed 5 bases at V and 2 bases at J, leaving 2 bases unmatched.

In this sample, this clone turned up once. This sequence joins TRBV7-2 and TRBJ2-1; 10 bases agree with TRBD1. Germline loops: CDR1 SGHTA, CDR2 FQGNSA. The CDR3 consists of 15 residues. After removal of 4 bases from V and 5 bases from J, the junction contained 5 bases not matched to a gene. CDR3 DNA sequence: TGTGCCAGCAGCTCGAGGACAGGGGGTAACAATGAGCAGTTCTTC. Protein sequence: CASSSRTGGNNEQFF.

The chain uses TRBV5-4 and TRBJ2-5; 10 bases align to TRBD2. The V and J ends lost 0 bases and 3 bases, in that order; junction bases with no gene match: 11. This CDR3 spans 18 amino acids. Germline lookup yields CDR1 SGHNT and CDR2 YYREEE (reference sequence). CDR3: CASSLVSGGAKGKETQYF. The CDR3, as DNA: TGTGCCAGCAGCTTGGTAAGCGGGGGGGCTAAGGGAAAAGAGACCCAGTACTTC.

V usage is TRBV7-6 and J usage is TRBJ1-6; possible D gene TRBD1, 5 bases. Germline V gene lookup returns CDR1 SGHVS and CDR2 FNYEAQ. V lost 5 bases to trimming and J lost 6 bases, with 11 bases between them. CDR3 length: 14 amino acids. The CDR3 region is CASSPGGGNSPLHF. The DNA of the CDR3 is TGTGCCAGCAGCCCTGGCGGGGGTAATTCACCCCTCCACTTT.

This chain connects TRBV2 to TRBJ1-1; D may be TRBD1 (6 bases). Germline V gives CDR1 SNHLY, CDR2 FYNNEI. The CDR3 loop spans 17 amino acids. V lost 6 bases and J lost 0, with 20 bases in between. The CDR3 nucleotides read TGTGCCAGCAGGAGGCCCGGAGGGGGGGTTTTGAACACTGAAGCTTTCTTT. Protein sequence: CASRRPGGGVLNTEAFF. Using reference TRBV2 and TRBJ1-1 for the parts outside the CDR3, the full variable domain is EPEVTQTPSHQVTQMGQEVILRCVPISNHLYFYWYRQILGQKVEFLVSFYNNEISEKSEIFDDQFSVERPDGSNFTLKIRSTKLEDSAMYFCASRRPGGGVLNTEAFFGQGTRLTVV.

This sequence joins TRBV5-4 and TRBJ1-2; D is unresolved. This CDR3 is built from 13 residues. Germline V CDR1 and CDR2: SGHNT, YYREEE (reference sequence). V was pared by 4 bases and J by 4 bases, with 11 bases between. The CDR3 DNA follows: TGTGCCAGCAGCGGGGTGGAGGGCTATGGCTACACCTTC. Translation: CASSGVEGYGYTF.

The genes are TRBV6-6 and TRBJ2-3; 7 bases align to TRBD2. V lost 5 bases to trimming and J lost 2 bases; unmatched junction nucleotides: 10. In germline, CDR1 is MNHNY, CDR2 SVGAGI (reference sequence). CDR3 length: 16 residues. The CDR3 DNA sequence: TGTGCCAGCAGTCCCCTTAGCGGGCGCCCCACAGATACGCAGTATTTT. It encodes CASSPLSGRPTDTQYF.

This clone was counted once. V and J are TRBV7-9 and TRBJ1-2; weak D call: TRBD1 (6 bases). The CDR3 sequence is 14 residues long. V dropped 9 bases and J dropped 4 bases, with 18 bases sitting between them. Germline V gives CDR1 SEHNR, CDR2 FQNEAQ (reference sequence). This CDR3 is CARDRQEASYGYTF. The CDR3 nucleotides are TGTGCCAGAGACCGACAGGAGGCTAGCTATGGCTACACCTTC.